This T cell receptor beta chain was captured by sequencing in a study of T cell repertoires in cytomegalovirus infection. Study information: Well-studied HLA-B-restricted epitopes and recently identified HLA-C-restricted epitopes of CMV were both used in the study. Public signatures in TCR beta pointed to CMV infection and matching HLA type.

TCRdb independently ran MiXCR on the reads; one entry per CDR3 protein. Of 650,000 to 900,000 distinct CDR3 sequences detected, less than 35% appear once; the ten largest clones hold roughly 12%. Germline CDR1 LGHNA, CDR2 YNFKEQ. This CDR3 is built from 13 residues. V lost 5 bases, J lost 3 bases, and 8 bases lay in between. This clonotype was seen a few times. Its antigen is still unknown. The clonotype was recovered from a human donor in good health (CMV status not recorded). Some clones in this sample may be carry-over from other donors' samples. Sequenced material: cultured CD8+ T cells from PBMCs, taken from culture after CMV antigen stimulation. V usage is TRBV4-2 and J usage is TRBJ2-1; D is possibly TRBD2 (5 bases). The CDR3, as DNA: TGTGCCAGCAGCTCCGGGGACTACAATGAGCAGTTCTTC. Its protein product is CASSSGDYNEQFF.